This TCR beta chain is drawn from a study of T-cell memory formation after mild COVID-19. This clonotype came up a few times. In TCRdb, the 5' RACE reads were re-called with MiXCR into one record per CDR3 protein. The sample has tens of thousands of distinct CDR3 sequences, roughly 13% seen once. This CDR3 spans 12 amino acids. V dropped 8 bases and J dropped 10; count of bases not matched to a gene: 3. From germline, CDR1 is SGHRS and CDR2 YFSETQ. This sequence originates from a man aged 18-30 years who had mild COVID-19 (a few samples of this study predate the infection). Cell type and time point are not known. The chain has TRBV5-1 and TRBJ2-1; the match to TRBD2 covers 13 bases. Material for sequencing was PBMCs or a T cell subset sorted from them (not recorded which). The CDR3 DNA sequence: TGCGCCAGTCAGACTAGCGGGGGGGAGCAGTTCTTC. The encoded protein is CASQTSGGEQFF.